This TCR beta chain came from a study of T cells in Graves' hyperthyroidism and ophthalmopathy. Background on the study: Blood was drawn when the patient was first diagnosed and still untreated.

Amplified TCR beta CDR3 regions came from RNA transcripts. The HTBI set primed first-round TCR CDR3 RT-PCR. A single record per CDR3 protein comes from TCRdb applying MiXCR to the multiplex PCR reads. The data hold 460,000 or so distinct CDR3 sequences, with about an eighth observed a single time. Graves' hyperthyroidism qualified as stable when ophthalmopathy did not progress within 18 months. Hyperthyroidism, newly diagnosed and lasting under 2 months, affected patients aged 18 to 65. The study based diagnoses on clinical symptoms, serum thyroxine and TRAb, thyroid ultrasound and orbital computed tomography. This receptor was identified in a young woman with Graves' hyperthyroidism. Input material: blood.

CDR3 in DNA: TGTGCCAGCAGTGAGGGGACAGGGGCGTTGGGTGAGCAGTTCTTC. Translating gives CASSEGTGALGEQFF. The V call is TRBV6-1, the J call TRBJ2-1; 10 bases agree with TRBD1. In germline, CDR1 is MNHNS, CDR2 SASEGT. Trimming took 3 bases from V and 9 from J; bases not matched to a gene: 8. This CDR3 spans 15 amino acids.